Shown below are 19 T cell receptor beta chains from a single sample sequenced in a study of blood T cell repertoires in COVID-19. TCRdb keeps only in-frame clones here, not all; method: immunoSEQ multiplex PCR. The sample lists over 150,000 clones, approximately 80% occurring once. The sequencing sample was made of peripheral blood. The receptor source for this set is a woman aged 80 or over with active or convalescent COVID-19.

The rearrangement joins TRBV4-3 to TRBJ2-7; the match to TRBD1 covers 8 bases. With V trimmed by 1 base and J by 7 bases, 15 bases remained unmatched. The CDR3 sequence is 17 residues long. CDR1 is LGHNA and CDR2 is YSLEER in the germline V gene. Here the CDR3 DNA reads TGCGCCAGCAGCCAAGGGGGGCAGGGGGCTCCCGCGGATGAGCAGTACTTC. Amino acid sequence: CASSQGGQGAPADEQYF.

The rearrangement links TRBV6-5 to TRBJ1-1, with 9 positions matching TRBD1. The V and J ends lost 6 bases and 11 bases, in that order; junction bases with no gene match: 7. Looked up from germline, CDR1 is MNHEY and CDR2 is SVGAGI. The CDR3 totals 12 residues. In DNA form, the CDR3 reads TGTGCCAGCAGCGGGGACAGGGTAAACGCTTTCTTT. Protein: CASSGDRVNAFF.

This clone was detected only once. J is TRBJ2-2 and V is TRBV11-2, with 8 bases that match TRBD1. The V gene's germline CDR1 is SGHAT and CDR2 FQNNGV. The V segment lost 10 bases and the J segment 7 bases; nucleotides outside the gene matches: 11. The CDR3 consists of 14 residues. This chain's CDR3 is CATSSQGAVGELFF. CDR3 sequence (DNA): TGTGCCACATCCTCCCAGGGGGCGGTCGGGGAGCTGTTTTTT. The full variable domain, rest sourced from reference TRBV11-2 and TRBJ2-2, is EAGVAQSPRYKIIEKRQSVAFWCNPISGHATLYWYQQILGQGPKLLIQFQNNGVVDDSQLPKDRFSAERLKGVDSTLKIQPAKLEDSAVYLCATSSQGAVGELFFGEGSRLTVL.

In the case of this clone: An end of the junction does not agree with germline; a read error may underlie this. V gene TRBV19 combines with J gene TRBJ1-2; D is unclear. The CDR3 length is 11 residues. Germline values: CDR1 LNHDA, CDR2 SQIVND (reference sequence). The DNA of the CDR3 is TGTGCCAGTAGTGTTCCCCGTGAGGTCCGCTTC. It encodes CASSVPREVRF. Combining the CDR3 with reference TRBV19 and TRBJ1-2 gives the whole variable domain DGGITQSPKYLFRKEGQNVTLSCEQNLNHDAMYWYRQDPGQGLRLIYYSQIVNDFQKGDIAEGYSVSREKKESFPLTVTSAQKNPTAFYLCASSVPREVRFGSGTRLTVV.

The J gene is TRBJ2-3, the V gene TRBV12-5, with D possibly being TRBD2 (5 bases). The CDR3 spans 17 residues. Germline V gene data show CDR1 as LGHNT and CDR2 as FRNRAP. The V and J ends lost 0 bases and 1 base respectively, with 14 bases between them. The CDR3 loop is CASGLVVTRLRTDTQYF. The CDR3 bases are TGTGCTAGTGGTTTGGTGGTTACACGACTACGCACAGATACGCAGTATTTT.

This rearrangement joins TRBV3-1 (or the pseudogene TRBV3-2) to TRBJ1-3; D unclear. Germline assignment: CDR1 LGHDT and CDR2 YNNKEL (reference sequence). V gave up 1 base and J gave up 4 bases, with 8 bases separating them. The CDR3 spans 14 residues. The CDR3 nucleotides read TGTGCCAGCAGCCAAGTGTCAGGAGGAAACACCATATATTTT. Translating gives CASSQVSGGNTIYF.

This chain connects TRBV29-1 to TRBJ1-2; D possibly corresponds to TRBD1 (5 bases). The CDR3 is 12 residues long. Deletions cut 7 bases from V and 7 bases from J, with 16 bases between. Germline V lookup: CDR1 SQVTM, CDR2 ANQGSEA. This CDR3 is CSAEGARGGYTF. The CDR3 DNA follows: TGCAGCGCAGAAGGGGCCCGAGGTGGCTACACCTTC.

This rearrangement joins TRBV5-5 to TRBJ1-3; TRBD1 matches at 7 bases. This CDR3 comprises 16 residues. V lost 3 bases, J lost 0 bases, and 6 bases stayed unmatched. Germline V gives CDR1 SGHKS, CDR2 YYEKEE (reference sequence). CDR3 region: CASSSPGQVSGNTIYF. Written as DNA, the CDR3 is TGTGCCAGCAGCTCTCCAGGACAGGTCTCTGGAAACACCATATATTTT.

The gene calls are TRBV19 and TRBJ1-5; D is perhaps TRBD1 (6 bases). Trimming took 7 bases from V and 2 from J, leaving 12 bases between them. This CDR3 contains 14 residues. The germline CDR1 and CDR2 sequences are LNHDA and SQIVND (reference sequence). The CDR3 DNA reads as TGTGCCAGTACGCAGGGGTCAGGCAATCAGCCCCAGCATTTT. Translating gives CASTQGSGNQPQHF.

This clone was seen just once. The chain has TRBV19 and TRBJ1-3; D is unclear. This CDR3 spans 14 amino acids. The germline V gene has CDR1 LNHDA and CDR2 SQIVND (reference sequence). V was trimmed by 7 bases and J by 0 bases, leaving 10 bases between them. CDR3 loop: CASKRESSGNTIYF. In DNA form, the CDR3 reads TGTGCCAGTAAGCGAGAAAGCTCTGGAAACACCATATATTTT.

This clone was observed a single time. The chain uses TRBV28 and TRBJ2-7; TRBD2 aligns across 7 bases. V trimming: 4 bases; J trimming: 2 bases; junction bases outside the gene matches: 14. The CDR3 runs 17 residues. Germline V gene data show CDR1 as MDHEN and CDR2 as SYDVKM. Here the CDR3 reads CASSSPGRREGTYEQYF. The CDR3 nucleotides are TGTGCCAGCAGTTCCCCGGGGCGCAGGGAGGGAACCTACGAGCAGTACTTC.

This chain joins TRBV5-6 and TRBJ1-5, with D possibly matching TRBD1 (6 bases). The CDR3 consists of 15 residues. Germline CDR1 SGHDT, CDR2 YYEEEE. V lost 1 base to trimming and J lost 6 bases, with 14 bases between them. The CDR3 nucleotides are TGTGCCAGCAGCTTGCAGGGGCTCCAGGGTCAGCCCCAGCATTTT. Amino acid sequence: CASSLQGLQGQPQHF.

The chain couples TRBV5-8 to TRBJ1-1; the D gene is possibly TRBD1 (6 bases). Per germline, CDR1 SGHTS and CDR2 YDEGEE. Trimming shortened V by 0 bases and J by 7 bases, and 13 bases separated the two germline ends. This CDR3 is built from 14 residues. CDR3 sequence reads: CASSLAWGRDEAFF. The CDR3 coding sequence is TGTGCCAGCAGCTTGGCCTGGGGGCGAGATGAAGCTTTCTTT.

The CDR3 sequence is CASSLWDRENSPLHF. The DNA of the CDR3 is TGTGCCAGCAGCTTGTGGGACAGGGAGAATTCACCCCTCCACTTT. The chain employs TRBV7-9 and TRBJ1-6; 9 bases map to TRBD1. The trim removed 3 bases at V and 7 bases at J, leaving 4 bases unmatched. Germline CDR1 reads SEHNR; CDR2 reads FQNEAQ (reference sequence). The CDR3 sequence is 15 residues long.

The chain is built from TRBV28 and TRBJ1-2; 7 bases map to TRBD1. Germline trimming cut 5 bases from V and 8 bases from J; bases unmatched to any gene: 11. The V gene's germline CDR1 is MDHEN and CDR2 SYDVKM. The CDR3 loop spans 14 amino acids. The CDR3 loop reads CASSGYRGFRGYTF. The CDR3 coding sequence is TGTGCCAGCAGTGGATACAGGGGTTTTCGGGGCTACACCTTC.

The chain links TRBV7-2 to TRBJ1-1; D is undetermined. This CDR3 is built from 13 residues. Trimming pared 1 base from V and 4 bases from J, leaving 7 bases between. Germline V gene data show CDR1 as SGHTA and CDR2 as FQGNSA. As DNA, the CDR3 is TGTGCCAGCAGCTTAGGTTCCGTCACTGAAGCTTTCTTT. The encoded protein is CASSLGSVTEAFF.

This clone was counted between two and nine times. This chain joins TRBV30 and TRBJ2-7; 8 bases agree with TRBD1. J lost 5 bases, V lost 4 bases, and 10 bases had no gene match. The CDR3 length is 14 residues. Germline V gene sequence: CDR1 GTSNPN, CDR2 SVGIG (reference sequence). The CDR3 here is CAWTGGESLNEQYF. As DNA, the CDR3 is TGTGCCTGGACAGGGGGCGAGTCTTTGAACGAGCAGTACTTC.

This clone was counted between two and nine times. The CDR3 DNA is TGTGCCAGCAGTATGGGACAGCCCTACGAGCAGTACTTC. Amino acids: CASSMGQPYEQYF. The chain carries TRBV27 and TRBJ2-7, with 7 bases identical to TRBD1. Germline trimming cut 5 bases from V and 2 bases from J; bases unmatched to any gene: 3. CDR1 and CDR2 (germline): MNHEY, SMNVEV (reference sequence). CDR3 size: 13 residues.

The CDR3 DNA reads as TGTGCCAGCTCACCACCCGGGGTTCTGAAGAACGAGCAGTACTTC. This translates into CASSPPGVLKNEQYF. The gene calls are TRBV18 and TRBJ2-7; D perhaps matches TRBD2 (5 bases). Trimming stripped 0 bases from V and 5 bases from J, with 14 bases between. The CDR3 consists of 15 residues. Germline V gene lookup returns CDR1 KGHSH and CDR2 LQKENI.